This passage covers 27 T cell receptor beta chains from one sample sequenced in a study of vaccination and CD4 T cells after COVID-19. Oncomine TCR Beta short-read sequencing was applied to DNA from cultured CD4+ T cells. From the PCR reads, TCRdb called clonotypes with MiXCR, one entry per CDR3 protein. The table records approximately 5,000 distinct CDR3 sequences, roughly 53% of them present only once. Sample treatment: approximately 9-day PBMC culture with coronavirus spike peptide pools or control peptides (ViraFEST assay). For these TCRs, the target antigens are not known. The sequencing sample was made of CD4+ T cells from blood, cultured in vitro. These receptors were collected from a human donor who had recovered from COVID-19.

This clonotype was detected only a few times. The CDR3 here is CASSGDNYGYTF. The CDR3 DNA is TGTGCCAGCAGTGGTGACAACTATGGCTACACCTTC. The rearrangement links TRBV6-1 to TRBJ1-2; D remains ambiguous. The germline V and J ends were trimmed by 4 bases and 2 bases, with 5 bases remaining between them. Germline loops: CDR1 MNHNS, CDR2 SASEGT. The CDR3 length is 12 residues.

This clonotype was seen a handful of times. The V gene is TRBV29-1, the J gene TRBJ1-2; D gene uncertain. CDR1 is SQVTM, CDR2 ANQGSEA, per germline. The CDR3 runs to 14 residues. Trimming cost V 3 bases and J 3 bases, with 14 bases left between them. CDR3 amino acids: CSVDHSGNDYGYTF. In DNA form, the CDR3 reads TGCAGCGTTGACCATTCGGGGAATGACTATGGCTACACCTTC. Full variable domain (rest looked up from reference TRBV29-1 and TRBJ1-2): SAVISQKPSRDICQRGTSLTIQCQVDSQVTMMFWYRQQPGQSLTLIATANQGSEATYESGFVIDKFPISRPNLTFSTLTVSNMSPEDSSIYLCSVDHSGNDYGYTFGSGTRLTVV.

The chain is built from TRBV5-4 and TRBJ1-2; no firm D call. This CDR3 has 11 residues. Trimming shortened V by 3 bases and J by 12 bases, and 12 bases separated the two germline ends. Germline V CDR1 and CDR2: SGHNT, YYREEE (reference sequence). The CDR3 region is CASSSLTGHTF. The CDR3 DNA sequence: TGTGCCAGCAGCTCACTGACTGGGCACACCTTC.

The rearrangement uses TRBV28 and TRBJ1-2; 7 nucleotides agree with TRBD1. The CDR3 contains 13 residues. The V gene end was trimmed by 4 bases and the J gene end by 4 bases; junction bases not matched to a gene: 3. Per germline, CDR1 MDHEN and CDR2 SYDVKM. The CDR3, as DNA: TGTGCCAGCAGTTCCCGGGACAGCTATGGCTACACCTTC. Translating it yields CASSSRDSYGYTF.

The CDR3 DNA reads as TGTGCCAGCAGGCCTCCCATGAATGGCTACACCTTC. This encodes CASRPPMNGYTF. V gene TRBV28 combines with J gene TRBJ1-2; D is ambiguous. V gave up 6 bases and J gave up 6 bases, with 11 bases separating them. This CDR3 spans 12 amino acids. Germline CDR1 reads MDHEN; CDR2 reads SYDVKM.

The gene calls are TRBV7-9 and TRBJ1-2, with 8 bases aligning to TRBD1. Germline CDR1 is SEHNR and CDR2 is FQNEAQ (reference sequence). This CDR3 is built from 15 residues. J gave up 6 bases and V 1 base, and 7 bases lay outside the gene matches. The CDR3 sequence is CASSLGVGGQDGYTF. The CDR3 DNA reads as TGTGCCAGCAGCTTAGGCGTCGGGGGACAGGATGGCTACACCTTC.

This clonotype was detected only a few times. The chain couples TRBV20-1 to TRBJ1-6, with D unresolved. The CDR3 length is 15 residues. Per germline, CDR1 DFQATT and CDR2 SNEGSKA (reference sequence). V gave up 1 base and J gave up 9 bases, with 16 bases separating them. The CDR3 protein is CSARVGEGAGSPLHF. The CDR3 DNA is TGCAGTGCTAGAGTGGGAGAGGGTGCAGGTTCACCCCTCCACTTT.

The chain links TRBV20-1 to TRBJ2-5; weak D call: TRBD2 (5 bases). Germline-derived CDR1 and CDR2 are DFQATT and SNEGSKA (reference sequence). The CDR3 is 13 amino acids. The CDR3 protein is CSPRRGFQETQYF. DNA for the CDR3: TGCAGCCCTAGACGGGGATTTCAAGAGACCCAGTACTTC.

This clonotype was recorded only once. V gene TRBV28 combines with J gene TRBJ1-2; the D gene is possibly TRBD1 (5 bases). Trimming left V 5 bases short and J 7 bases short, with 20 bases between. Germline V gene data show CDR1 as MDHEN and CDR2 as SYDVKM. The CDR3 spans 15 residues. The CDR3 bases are TGTGCCAGCAGTAACGAGTCACCAGGGAGGGGTGGCTACACCTTC. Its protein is CASSNESPGRGGYTF.

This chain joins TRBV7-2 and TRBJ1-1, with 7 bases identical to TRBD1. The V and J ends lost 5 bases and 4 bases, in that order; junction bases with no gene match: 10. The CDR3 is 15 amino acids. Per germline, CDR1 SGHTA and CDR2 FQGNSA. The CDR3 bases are TGTGCCAGCAGCCCCCGACAGGGTTGGGGCACTGAAGCTTTCTTT. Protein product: CASSPRQGWGTEAFF.

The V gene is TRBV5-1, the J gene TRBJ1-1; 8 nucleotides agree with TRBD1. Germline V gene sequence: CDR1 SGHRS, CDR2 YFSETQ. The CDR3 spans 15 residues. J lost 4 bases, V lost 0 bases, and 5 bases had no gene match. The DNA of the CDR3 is TGCGCCAGCAGCTTGGAGGCCCAGGGGGCCACTGAAGCTTTCTTT. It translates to CASSLEAQGATEAFF.

CDR3: CASSLANYGYTF. For the CDR3, the DNA is TGTGCCAGCAGCTTGGCTAACTATGGCTACACCTTC. The rearrangement links TRBV5-5 to TRBJ1-2; D is unresolved. V lost 0 bases and J lost 0, with 0 bases in between. The CDR3 covers 12 residues. CDR1 SGHKS and CDR2 YYEKEE come from the germline V gene (reference sequence).

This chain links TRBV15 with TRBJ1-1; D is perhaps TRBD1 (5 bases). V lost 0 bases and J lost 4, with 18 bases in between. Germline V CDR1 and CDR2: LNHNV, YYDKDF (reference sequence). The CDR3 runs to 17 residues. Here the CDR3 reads CATSRESMGEGSTEAFF. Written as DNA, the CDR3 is TGTGCCACCAGCAGAGAGTCGATGGGGGAAGGGAGCACTGAAGCTTTCTTT.

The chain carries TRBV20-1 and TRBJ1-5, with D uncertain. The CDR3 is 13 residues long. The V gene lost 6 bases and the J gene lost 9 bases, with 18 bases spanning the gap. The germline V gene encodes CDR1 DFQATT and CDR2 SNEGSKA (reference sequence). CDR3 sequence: CSAGGPGFSPQHF. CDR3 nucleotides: TGCAGTGCCGGCGGTCCGGGGTTTTCGCCCCAGCATTTT.

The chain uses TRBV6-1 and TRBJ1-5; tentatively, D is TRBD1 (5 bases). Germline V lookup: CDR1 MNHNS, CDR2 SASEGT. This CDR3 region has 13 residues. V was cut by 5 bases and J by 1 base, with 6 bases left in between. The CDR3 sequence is CASSRGSNQPQHF. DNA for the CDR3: TGTGCCAGCAGTCGGGGGAGCAATCAGCCCCAGCATTTT.

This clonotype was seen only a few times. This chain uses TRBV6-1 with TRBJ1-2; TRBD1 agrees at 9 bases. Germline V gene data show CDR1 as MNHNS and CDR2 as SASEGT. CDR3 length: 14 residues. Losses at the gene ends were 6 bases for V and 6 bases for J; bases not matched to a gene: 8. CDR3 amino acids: CASRRDRAYDGYTF. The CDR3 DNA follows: TGTGCCAGCAGAAGGGACAGGGCCTATGATGGCTACACCTTC.

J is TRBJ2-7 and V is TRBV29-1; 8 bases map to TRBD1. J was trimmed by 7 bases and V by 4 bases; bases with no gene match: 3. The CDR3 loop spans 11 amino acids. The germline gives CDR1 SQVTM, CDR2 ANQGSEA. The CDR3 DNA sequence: TGCAGCGTTGGACAGGGGATAGAGCAGTACTTC. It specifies CSVGQGIEQYF.

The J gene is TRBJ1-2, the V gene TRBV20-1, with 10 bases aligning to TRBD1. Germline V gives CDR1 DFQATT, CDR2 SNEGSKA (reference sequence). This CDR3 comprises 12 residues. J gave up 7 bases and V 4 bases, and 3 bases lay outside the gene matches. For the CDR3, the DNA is TGCAGTGCTACCCGGGACAGGGGTGGCTACACCTTC. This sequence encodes CSATRDRGGYTF.

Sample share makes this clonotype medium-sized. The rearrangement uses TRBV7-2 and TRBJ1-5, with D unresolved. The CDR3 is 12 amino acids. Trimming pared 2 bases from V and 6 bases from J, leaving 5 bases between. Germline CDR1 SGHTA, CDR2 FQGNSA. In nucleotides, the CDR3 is TGTGCCAGCAGCTTAATGGGTCAGCCCCAGCATTTT. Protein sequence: CASSLMGQPQHF. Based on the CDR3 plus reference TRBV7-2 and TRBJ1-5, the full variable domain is GAGVSQSPSNKVTEKGKDVELRCDPISGHTALYWYRQSLGQGLEFLIYFQGNSAPDKSGLPSDRFSAERTGGSVSTLTIQRTQQEDSAVYLCASSLMGQPQHFGDGTRLSIL.

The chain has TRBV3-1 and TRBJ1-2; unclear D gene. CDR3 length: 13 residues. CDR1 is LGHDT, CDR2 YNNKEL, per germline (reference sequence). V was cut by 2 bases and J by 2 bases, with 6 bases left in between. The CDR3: CASSQRANYGYTF. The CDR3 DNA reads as TGTGCCAGCAGCCAACGAGCGAACTATGGCTACACCTTC.

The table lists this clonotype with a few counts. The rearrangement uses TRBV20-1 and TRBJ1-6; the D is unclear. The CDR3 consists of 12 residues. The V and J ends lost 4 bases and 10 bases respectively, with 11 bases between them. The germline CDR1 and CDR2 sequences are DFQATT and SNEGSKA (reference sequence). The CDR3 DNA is TGCAGTGCTACCACCCCTGGGTCACCCCTCCACTTT. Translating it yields CSATTPGSPLHF.

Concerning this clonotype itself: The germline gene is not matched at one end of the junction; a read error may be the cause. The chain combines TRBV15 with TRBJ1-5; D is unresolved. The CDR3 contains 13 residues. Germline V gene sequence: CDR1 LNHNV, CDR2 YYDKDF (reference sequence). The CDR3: CATSTANNQPQRF. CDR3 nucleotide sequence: TGTGCCACCAGCACCGCAAACAATCAGCCCCAGCGTTTT.

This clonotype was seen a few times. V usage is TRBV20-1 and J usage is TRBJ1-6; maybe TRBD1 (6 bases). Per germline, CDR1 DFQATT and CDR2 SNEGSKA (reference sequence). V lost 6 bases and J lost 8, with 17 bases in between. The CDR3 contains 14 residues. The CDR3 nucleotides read TGCAGTGCCCTCGGACAGTCTGGGGATTCACCCCTCCACTTT. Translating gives CSALGQSGDSPLHF.

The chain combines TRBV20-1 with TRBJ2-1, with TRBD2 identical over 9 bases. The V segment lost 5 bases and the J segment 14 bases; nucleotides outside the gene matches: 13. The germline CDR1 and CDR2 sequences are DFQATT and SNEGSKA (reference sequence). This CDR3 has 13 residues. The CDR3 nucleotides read TGCAGTGCTTCGGAGTATGGCGGGGGGGCTGAGTTCTTC. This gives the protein CSASEYGGGAEFF.

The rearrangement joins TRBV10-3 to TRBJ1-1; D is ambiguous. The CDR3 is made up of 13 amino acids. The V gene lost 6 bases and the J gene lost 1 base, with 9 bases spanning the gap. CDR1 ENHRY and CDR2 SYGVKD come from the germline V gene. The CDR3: CAISLLENTEAFF. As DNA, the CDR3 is TGTGCCATCAGCCTACTGGAGAACACTGAAGCTTTCTTT.

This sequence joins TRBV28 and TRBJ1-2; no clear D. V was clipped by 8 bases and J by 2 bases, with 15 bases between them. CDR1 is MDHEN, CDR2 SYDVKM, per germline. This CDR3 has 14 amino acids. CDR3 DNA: TGTGCCAGCGAGGGATATGGACTGAACTATGGCTACACCTTC. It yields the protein CASEGYGLNYGYTF.

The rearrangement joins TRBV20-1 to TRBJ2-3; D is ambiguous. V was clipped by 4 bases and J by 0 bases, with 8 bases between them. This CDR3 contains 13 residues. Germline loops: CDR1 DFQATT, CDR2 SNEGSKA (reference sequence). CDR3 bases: TGCAGTGCTATCGGCCCCAGCACAGATACGCAGTATTTT. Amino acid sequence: CSAIGPSTDTQYF.